These 20 T cell receptor beta chains were all obtained from the same sample, sequenced in a study of cytomegalovirus exposure and HLA in healthy donors. The PCR contained 60 Vbeta and 13 Jbeta primers. Sequenced by immunoSEQ multiplex PCR; TCRdb stores in-frame clones only, minus some. The data hold around 120,000 clones, with roughly 15% observed a single time. Sequencing input: PBMCs. Source of these receptors: a woman aged 18-29 years in good health and CMV-seronegative.

The chain carries TRBV5-8 and TRBJ1-5, with TRBD1 matching 7 bases. Germline CDR1 reads SGHTS; CDR2 reads YDEGEE. The CDR3 contains 14 residues. V gave up 0 bases and J gave up 7 bases; unmatched junction bases: 4. This CDR3 is CASSLGQGVQPQHF. The CDR3, as DNA: TGTGCCAGCAGCTTGGGACAGGGAGTGCAGCCCCAGCATTTT. The variable domain in full, completed from reference TRBV5-8 and TRBJ1-5, reads EAGVTQSPTHLIKTRGQQATLRCSPISGHTSVYWYQQALGLGLQFLLWYDEGEERNRGNFPPRFSGRQFPNYSSELNVNALELEDSALYLCASSLGQGVQPQHFGDGTRLSIL.

This clone turned up a few times. The chain couples TRBV11-2 to TRBJ1-5; D is unresolved. Germline V gene data show CDR1 as SGHAT and CDR2 as FQNNGV. This CDR3 has 13 amino acids. The V end lost 1 base, the J end lost 5 bases, and 6 bases lay between the germline ends. Written as DNA, the CDR3 is TGTGCCAGCAGCTTAGCGGTCGATCAGCCCCAGCATTTT. Translated: CASSLAVDQPQHF. The full variable domain, in which reference TRBV11-2 and TRBJ1-5 provide the parts outside the CDR3, is EAGVAQSPRYKIIEKRQSVAFWCNPISGHATLYWYQQILGQGPKLLIQFQNNGVVDDSQLPKDRFSAERLKGVDSTLKIQPAKLEDSAVYLCASSLAVDQPQHFGDGTRLSIL.

This clone showed up just a few times. The CDR3 is CASSDLGRGTQYF. The DNA for the CDR3 is TGTGCCAGCAGCGATCTAGGCCGGGGGACCCAGTACTTC. V and J are TRBV7-9 and TRBJ2-5; D might be TRBD2 (5 bases). Germline V gene sequence: CDR1 SEHNR, CDR2 FQNEAQ (reference sequence). V lost 5 bases, J lost 7 bases, and 14 bases lay in between. CDR3 length: 13 amino acids.

This clone has more than one count but fewer than ten. J is TRBJ1-2 and V is TRBV5-1; 8 bases fit TRBD1. This CDR3 comprises 16 residues. V dropped 2 bases and J dropped 3; count of bases not matched to a gene: 9. CDR1 and CDR2 from the germline V gene are SGHRS and YFSETQ. The CDR3 sequence is CASSFSPDREDYGYTF. The DNA of the CDR3 is TGCGCCAGCAGCTTTTCCCCGGACAGGGAAGACTATGGCTACACCTTC. Combining the CDR3 with reference TRBV5-1 and TRBJ1-2 gives the whole variable domain KAGVTQTPRYLIKTRGQQVTLSCSPISGHRSVSWYQQTPGQGLQFLFEYFSETQRNKGNFPGRFSGRQFSNSRSEMNVSTLELGDSALYLCASSFSPDREDYGYTFGSGTRLTVV.

This clone was detected a few times. The chain joins TRBV7-9 to TRBJ2-1, with TRBD2 matching over 7 bases. CDR1 is SEHNR and CDR2 is FQNEAQ in the germline V gene (reference sequence). The CDR3 is 14 amino acids. Losses at the gene ends were 8 bases for V and 6 bases for J; bases not matched to a gene: 10. DNA of the CDR3: TGTGCCAGCCTAGTCGGGGGGTTCAGCAATGAGCAGTTCTTC. Amino acids: CASLVGGFSNEQFF.

This clone came up a few times. The chain is built from TRBV29-1 and TRBJ1-1; 8 bases map to TRBD1. The V segment lost 3 bases and the J segment 10 bases; nucleotides outside the gene matches: 4. There are 11 residues in the CDR3. Germline CDR1 reads SQVTM; CDR2 reads ANQGSEA. CDR3 sequence: CSVEQGARAFF. The CDR3, as DNA: TGCAGCGTTGAGCAGGGGGCTCGAGCTTTCTTT.

The sample holds a few counts of this clone. The chain employs TRBV4-1 and TRBJ1-2; D unresolved. The CDR3 runs 15 residues. Germline values: CDR1 MGHRA, CDR2 YSYEKL. Trimming left V 0 bases short and J 3 bases short, with 11 bases between. The DNA of the CDR3 is TGCGCCAGCAGCCAAGAAACTATGGAATACTATGGCTACACCTTC. Its translation: CASSQETMEYYGYTF.

This clone has only a few counts. The chain is built from TRBV19 and TRBJ1-1, with 7 bases lining up with TRBD1. CDR3 length equals 14 residues. Germline V gene data show CDR1 as LNHDA and CDR2 as SQIVND (reference sequence). V trimming: 6 bases; J trimming: 4 bases; junction bases outside the gene matches: 8. The CDR3, as DNA: TGTGCCAGTAGCCCGGGACAGAGGGGCACTGAAGCTTTCTTT. Translating it yields CASSPGQRGTEAFF.

The chain uses TRBV5-6 and TRBJ2-7; 10 bases agree with TRBD2. With 5 bases clipped from V and 0 bases from J, the junction kept 11 bases outside the gene matches. Germline V gene lookup returns CDR1 SGHDT and CDR2 YYEEEE. The CDR3 has 17 residues. The CDR3 bases are TGTGCCAGCAGACGCCCCGGACTAGCGGATAGCTCCTACGAGCAGTACTTC. Translating it yields CASRRPGLADSSYEQYF.

This clone showed up just a few times. The V call is TRBV15, the J call TRBJ2-7; the D is unclear. This CDR3 spans 13 amino acids. Germline CDR1 and CDR2: LNHNV and YYDKDF (reference sequence). Deletions cut 0 bases from V and 0 bases from J, with 3 bases between. The CDR3, as DNA: TGTGCCACCAGCAGAGATAGCTCCTACGAGCAGTACTTC. This translates into CATSRDSSYEQYF. Full variable domain (missing parts from reference TRBV15 and TRBJ2-7): DAMVIQNPRYQVTQFGKPVTLSCSQTLNHNVMYWYQQKSSQAPKLLFHYYDKDFNNEADTPDNFQSRRPNTSFCFLDIRSPGLGDTAMYLCATSRDSSYEQYFGPGTRLTVT.

This clone was counted a few times. The chain joins TRBV10-3 to TRBJ1-1; D remains unclear. CDR1 is ENHRY, CDR2 SYGVKD, per germline. V dropped 0 bases and J dropped 7 bases, with 6 bases sitting between them. The CDR3 has 12 residues. The CDR3 sequence is CAISESAVEAFF. The CDR3 nucleotides are TGTGCCATCAGTGAGTCGGCCGTTGAAGCTTTCTTT.

This clone was detected a few times. The chain couples TRBV2 to TRBJ1-5; D uncertain. The CDR3 is made up of 14 amino acids. V dropped 4 bases and J dropped 5 bases, with 12 bases sitting between them. Germline V gene sequence: CDR1 SNHLY, CDR2 FYNNEI. The CDR3 DNA is TGTGCCAGCAGTGGGGAGGGTTTCGATCAGCCCCAGCATTTT. Translation gives CASSGEGFDQPQHF.

The sample holds a few counts of this clone. The rearrangement joins TRBV6-1 to TRBJ2-2; D uncertain. The CDR3 loop spans 18 amino acids. Trimming removed 2 bases from V and 0 bases from J, with 16 bases in between. Looked up from germline, CDR1 is MNHNS and CDR2 is SASEGT. CDR3 sequence: CASSEPFFRDTNTGELFF. DNA for the CDR3: TGTGCCAGCAGTGAACCCTTTTTCCGAGACACGAACACCGGGGAGCTGTTTTTT.

This clone has more than one count but fewer than ten. V and J are TRBV5-1 and TRBJ2-7; 12 bases fit TRBD1. After removal of 6 bases from V and 4 bases from J, the junction contained 5 bases not matched to a gene. The CDR3 covers 14 residues. CDR1 is SGHRS, CDR2 YFSETQ, per germline. For the CDR3, the DNA is TGCGCCAGCACCCCGGGACAGGGGGCTTACGAGCAGTACTTC. Encoded protein: CASTPGQGAYEQYF.

Comments on this clone: This sample also contains other DNA sequences that code for the same CDR3. The genes are TRBV30 and TRBJ1-5; D not resolved. Germline lookup yields CDR1 GTSNPN and CDR2 SVGIG (reference sequence). The length of the CDR3 is 14 residues. The germline V and J ends were trimmed by 0 bases and 3 bases, with 9 bases remaining between them. DNA of the CDR3: TGTGCCTGGAGTGTTGGGCCGATCAATCAGCCCCAGCATTTT. Amino acid sequence: CAWSVGPINQPQHF.

The chain couples TRBV5-1 to TRBJ2-7, with D perhaps TRBD2 (6 bases). This CDR3 region has 14 residues. Germline values: CDR1 SGHRS, CDR2 YFSETQ. Trimming stripped 0 bases from V and 6 bases from J, with 13 bases between. The CDR3 DNA reads TGCGCCAGCAGCTTGGACGGGGGAACCCGCGAGCAGTACTTC. Translated, it gives CASSLDGGTREQYF.

V gene TRBV10-3 combines with J gene TRBJ2-3; 8 bases fit TRBD2. Germline CDR1 and CDR2: ENHRY and SYGVKD. J was trimmed by 4 bases and V by 6 bases; bases with no gene match: 12. This CDR3 is 16 amino acids long. The CDR3 reads CAISDSPAGGPDTQYF. The CDR3 bases are TGTGCCATCAGCGACTCCCCGGCGGGGGGCCCAGATACGCAGTATTTT.

CDR3 protein: CASSFGQEETQYF. The CDR3 DNA reads TGCGCCAGCAGCTTTGGACAGGAAGAGACCCAGTACTTC. This chain uses TRBV5-1 with TRBJ2-5; 7 nucleotides line up with TRBD1. J was trimmed by 3 bases and V by 2 bases; bases with no gene match: 1. The germline V gene has CDR1 SGHRS and CDR2 YFSETQ. This CDR3 comprises 13 residues. Complete variable domain (other parts from reference TRBV5-1 and TRBJ2-5): KAGVTQTPRYLIKTRGQQVTLSCSPISGHRSVSWYQQTPGQGLQFLFEYFSETQRNKGNFPGRFSGRQFSNSRSEMNVSTLELGDSALYLCASSFGQEETQYFGPGTRLLVL.

The V and J genes are TRBV7-9 and TRBJ2-1; 11 nucleotides match TRBD2. Germline V lookup: CDR1 SEHNR, CDR2 FQNEAQ (reference sequence). CDR3 length: 16 residues. V lost 2 bases, J lost 8 bases, and 8 bases stayed unmatched. The CDR3 region has the DNA TGTGCCAGCAGCTTAAACCTAGCGGGAGGTACCGATGAGCAGTTCTTC. Encoded protein: CASSLNLAGGTDEQFF.

The chain carries TRBV28 and TRBJ1-5; TRBD1 aligns across 8 bases. Germline V gene data show CDR1 as MDHEN and CDR2 as SYDVKM. V lost 6 bases and J lost 0; bases outside the gene matches: 10. The CDR3 contains 17 residues. The CDR3 nucleotides read TGTGCCAGCAGCCAACGGGGGGACAGGTATAGCAATCAGCCCCAGCATTTT. The encoded protein is CASSQRGDRYSNQPQHF. The complete variable domain, with remaining parts taken from reference TRBV28 and TRBJ1-5, reads DVKVTQSSRYLVKRTGEKVFLECVQDMDHENMFWYRQDPGLGLRLIYFSYDVKMKEKGDIPEGYSVSREKKERFSLILESASTNQTSMYLCASSQRGDRYSNQPQHFGDGTRLSIL.